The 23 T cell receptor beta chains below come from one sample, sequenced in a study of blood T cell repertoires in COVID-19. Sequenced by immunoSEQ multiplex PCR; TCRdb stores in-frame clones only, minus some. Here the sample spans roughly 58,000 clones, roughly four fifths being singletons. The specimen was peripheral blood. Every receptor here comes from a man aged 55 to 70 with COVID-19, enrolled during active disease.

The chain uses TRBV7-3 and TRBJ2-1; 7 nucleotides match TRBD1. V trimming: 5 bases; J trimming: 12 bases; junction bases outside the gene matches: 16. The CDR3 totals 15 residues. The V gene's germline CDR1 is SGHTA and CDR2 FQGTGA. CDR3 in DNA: TGTGCCAGCAGCCGCACGGGACAGCTTCGGGACGGGCAGTTCTTC. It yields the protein CASSRTGQLRDGQFF.

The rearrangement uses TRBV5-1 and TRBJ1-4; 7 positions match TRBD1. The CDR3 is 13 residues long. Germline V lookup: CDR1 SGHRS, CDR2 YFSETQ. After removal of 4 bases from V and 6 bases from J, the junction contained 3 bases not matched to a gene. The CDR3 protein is CASSRGLDEKLFF. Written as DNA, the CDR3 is TGCGCCAGCAGCAGGGGGCTCGATGAAAAACTGTTTTTT.

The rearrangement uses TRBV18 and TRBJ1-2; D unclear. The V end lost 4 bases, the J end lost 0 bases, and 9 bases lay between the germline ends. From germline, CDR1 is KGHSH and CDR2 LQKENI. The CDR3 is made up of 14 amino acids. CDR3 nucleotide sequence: TGTGCCAGCTCACAGTCACAGACTAACTATGGCTACACCTTC. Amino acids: CASSQSQTNYGYTF.

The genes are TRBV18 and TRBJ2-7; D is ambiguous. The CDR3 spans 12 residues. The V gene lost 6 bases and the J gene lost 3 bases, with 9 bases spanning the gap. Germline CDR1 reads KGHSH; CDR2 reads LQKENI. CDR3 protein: CASSGSHYEQYF. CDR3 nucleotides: TGTGCCAGCTCGGGCAGTCACTACGAGCAGTACTTC.

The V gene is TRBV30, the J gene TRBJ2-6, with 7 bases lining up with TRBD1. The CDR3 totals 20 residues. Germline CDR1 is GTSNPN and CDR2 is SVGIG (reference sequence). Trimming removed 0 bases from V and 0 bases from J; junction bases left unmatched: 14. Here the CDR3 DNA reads TGTGCCTGGAGTGTTTATATGTTGGACAGGTTTTCCTCTGGGGCCAACGTCCTGACTTTC. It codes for CAWSVYMLDRFSSGANVLTF.

The CDR3 DNA is TGTGCCAGTAGTAAAGGCAGACTAGCTAACTATGGCTACACCTTC. Translation: CASSKGRLANYGYTF. The gene calls are TRBV19 and TRBJ1-2; D gene uncertain. Trimming took 4 bases from V and 0 from J, leaving 12 bases between them. This CDR3 region has 15 residues. The germline V gene has CDR1 LNHDA and CDR2 SQIVND (reference sequence).

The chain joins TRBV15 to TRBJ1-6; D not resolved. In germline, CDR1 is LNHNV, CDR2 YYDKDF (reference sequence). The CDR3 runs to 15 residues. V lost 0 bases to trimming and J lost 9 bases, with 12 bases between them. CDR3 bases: TGTGCCACCAGCAGAGATGCGGGGTCGAGTTCACCCCTCCACTTT. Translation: CATSRDAGSSSPLHF.

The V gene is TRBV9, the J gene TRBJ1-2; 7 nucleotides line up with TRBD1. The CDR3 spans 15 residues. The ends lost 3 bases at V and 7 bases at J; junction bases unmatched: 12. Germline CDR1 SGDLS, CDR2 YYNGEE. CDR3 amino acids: CASSAGTAPSGGYTF. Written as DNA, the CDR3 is TGTGCCAGCAGCGCTGGGACAGCACCTTCGGGTGGCTACACCTTC. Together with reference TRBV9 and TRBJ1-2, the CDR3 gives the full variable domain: DSGVTQTPKHLITATGQRVTLRCSPRSGDLSVYWYQQSLDQGLQFLIQYYNGEERAKGNILERFSAQQFPDLHSELNLSSLELGDSALYFCASSAGTAPSGGYTFGSGTRLTVV.

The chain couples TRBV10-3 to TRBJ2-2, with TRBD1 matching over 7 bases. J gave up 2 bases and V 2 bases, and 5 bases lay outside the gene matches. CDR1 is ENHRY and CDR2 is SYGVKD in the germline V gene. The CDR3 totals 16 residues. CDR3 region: CAISEPTGPNTGELFF. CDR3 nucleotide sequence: TGTGCCATCAGTGAGCCGACAGGGCCAAACACCGGGGAGCTGTTTTTT.

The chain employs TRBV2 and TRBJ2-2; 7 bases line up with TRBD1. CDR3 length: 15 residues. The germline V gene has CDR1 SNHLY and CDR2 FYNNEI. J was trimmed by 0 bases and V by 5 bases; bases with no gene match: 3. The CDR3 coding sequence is TGTGCCAGCAGTCGACAGGGCGCGAACACCGGGGAGCTGTTTTTT. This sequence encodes CASSRQGANTGELFF. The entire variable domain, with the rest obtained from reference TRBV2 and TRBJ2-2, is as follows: EPEVTQTPSHQVTQMGQEVILRCVPISNHLYFYWYRQILGQKVEFLVSFYNNEISEKSEIFDDQFSVERPDGSNFTLKIRSTKLEDSAMYFCASSRQGANTGELFFGEGSRLTVL.

The DNA of the CDR3 is TGTGCCAGCAGTGCGCAGAGGGATGCTGGCTACACCTTC. Translation: CASSAQRDAGYTF. This chain uses TRBV2 with TRBJ1-2; the D is unclear. This CDR3 has 13 residues. V was trimmed by 4 bases and J by 7 bases, leaving 13 bases between them. Germline CDR1 reads SNHLY; CDR2 reads FYNNEI.

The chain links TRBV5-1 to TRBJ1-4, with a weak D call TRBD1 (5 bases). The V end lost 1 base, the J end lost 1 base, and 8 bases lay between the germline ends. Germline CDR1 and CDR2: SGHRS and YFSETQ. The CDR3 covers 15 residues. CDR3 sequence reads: CASSLMGGTNEKLFF. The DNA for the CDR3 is TGCGCCAGCAGCTTGATGGGGGGAACTAATGAAAAACTGTTTTTT.

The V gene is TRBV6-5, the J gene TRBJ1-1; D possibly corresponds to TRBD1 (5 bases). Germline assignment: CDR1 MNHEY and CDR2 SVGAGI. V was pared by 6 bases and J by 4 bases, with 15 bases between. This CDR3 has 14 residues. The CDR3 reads CASRGETVSTEAFF. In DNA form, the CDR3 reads TGTGCCAGCAGGGGCGAGACAGTATCCACTGAAGCTTTCTTT.

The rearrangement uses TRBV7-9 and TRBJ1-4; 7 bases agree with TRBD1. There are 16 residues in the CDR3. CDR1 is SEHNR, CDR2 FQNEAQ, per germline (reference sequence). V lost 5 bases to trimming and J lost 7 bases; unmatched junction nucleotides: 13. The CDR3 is CASSLQSTGHSEKLFF. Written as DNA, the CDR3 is TGTGCCAGCAGCCTCCAATCGACAGGGCATTCTGAAAAACTGTTTTTT.

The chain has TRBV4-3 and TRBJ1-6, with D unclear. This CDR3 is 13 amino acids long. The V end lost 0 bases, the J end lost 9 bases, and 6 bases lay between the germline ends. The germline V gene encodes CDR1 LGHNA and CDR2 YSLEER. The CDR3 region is CASSQEAGSPLHF. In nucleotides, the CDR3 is TGCGCCAGCAGCCAAGAGGCTGGTTCACCCCTCCACTTT.

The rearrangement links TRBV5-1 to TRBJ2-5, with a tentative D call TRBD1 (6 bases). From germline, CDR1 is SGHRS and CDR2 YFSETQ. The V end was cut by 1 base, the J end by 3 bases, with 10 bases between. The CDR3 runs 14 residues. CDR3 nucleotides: TGCGCCAGCAGCTTGACAGGGCCGAAAGAGACCCAGTACTTC. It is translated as CASSLTGPKETQYF.

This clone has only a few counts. CDR3 in DNA: TGTGCCAGTAGTCCCGGGACTACTCAAGAGACCCAGTACTTC. Translated, it gives CASSPGTTQETQYF. The V and J genes are TRBV19 and TRBJ2-5, with 7 positions matching TRBD2. This CDR3 has 14 residues. Germline CDR1 LNHDA, CDR2 SQIVND (reference sequence). The J segment lost 2 bases and the V segment lost 5 bases, leaving 5 bases of the junction unmatched.

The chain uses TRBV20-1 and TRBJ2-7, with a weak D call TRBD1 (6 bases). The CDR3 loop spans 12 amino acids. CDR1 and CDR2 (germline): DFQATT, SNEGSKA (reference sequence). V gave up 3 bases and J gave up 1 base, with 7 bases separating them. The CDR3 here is CSASGQSYEQYF. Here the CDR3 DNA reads TGCAGTGCTAGTGGACAGTCCTACGAGCAGTACTTC.

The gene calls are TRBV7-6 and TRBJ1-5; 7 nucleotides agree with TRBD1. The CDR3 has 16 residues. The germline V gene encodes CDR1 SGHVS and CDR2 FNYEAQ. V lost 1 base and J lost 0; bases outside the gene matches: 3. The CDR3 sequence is CASSLGTGLSNQPQHF. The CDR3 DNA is TGTGCCAGCAGCTTAGGGACAGGCCTTAGCAATCAGCCCCAGCATTTT.

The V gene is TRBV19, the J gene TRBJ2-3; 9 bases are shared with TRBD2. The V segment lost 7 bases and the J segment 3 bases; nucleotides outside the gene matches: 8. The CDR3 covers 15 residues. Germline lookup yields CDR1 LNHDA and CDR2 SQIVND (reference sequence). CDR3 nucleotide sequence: TGTGCCAGTAAGAATAGCGGGGGTAGAACAGATACGCAGTATTTT. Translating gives CASKNSGGRTDTQYF.

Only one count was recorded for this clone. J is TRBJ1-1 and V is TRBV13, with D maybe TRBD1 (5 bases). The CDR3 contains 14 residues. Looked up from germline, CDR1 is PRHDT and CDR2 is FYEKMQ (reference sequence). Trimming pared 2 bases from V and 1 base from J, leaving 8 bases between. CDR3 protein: CASSLKQANTEAFF. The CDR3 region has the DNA TGTGCCAGCAGCTTAAAACAGGCGAACACTGAAGCTTTCTTT.

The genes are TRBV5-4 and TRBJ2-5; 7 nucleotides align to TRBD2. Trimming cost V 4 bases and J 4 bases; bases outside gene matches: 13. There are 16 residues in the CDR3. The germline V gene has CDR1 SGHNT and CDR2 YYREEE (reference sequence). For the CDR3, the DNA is TGTGCCAGCAGCCGGTGGACTAGGGAAGAGGCAGAGACCCAGTACTTC. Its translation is CASSRWTREEAETQYF.

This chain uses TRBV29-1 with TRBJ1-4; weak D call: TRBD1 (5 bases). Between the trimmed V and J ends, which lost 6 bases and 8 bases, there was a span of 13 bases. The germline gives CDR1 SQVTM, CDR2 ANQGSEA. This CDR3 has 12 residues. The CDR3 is CSVGGNWEKLFF. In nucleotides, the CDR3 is TGCAGCGTCGGGGGGAACTGGGAAAAACTGTTTTTT.